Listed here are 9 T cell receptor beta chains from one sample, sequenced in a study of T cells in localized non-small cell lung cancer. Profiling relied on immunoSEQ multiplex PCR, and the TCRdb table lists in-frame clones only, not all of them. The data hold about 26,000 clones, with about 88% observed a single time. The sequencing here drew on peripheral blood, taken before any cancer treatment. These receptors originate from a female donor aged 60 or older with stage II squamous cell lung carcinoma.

The CDR3: CASSYRAGLGLNEQFF. CDR3 in DNA: TGTGCCAGCAGCTACCGAGCGGGTTTGGGTCTCAATGAGCAGTTCTTC. V and J are TRBV11-3 and TRBJ2-1; TRBD2 is a possible D gene (6 bases). The V end was cut by 4 bases, the J end by 6 bases, with 19 bases between. Looked up from germline, CDR1 is SGHNT and CDR2 is YENEEA. The CDR3 is 16 residues long.

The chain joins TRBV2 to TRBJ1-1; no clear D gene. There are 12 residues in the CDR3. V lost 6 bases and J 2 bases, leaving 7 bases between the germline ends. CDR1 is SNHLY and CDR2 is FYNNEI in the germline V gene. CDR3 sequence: CASRNPNTEAFF. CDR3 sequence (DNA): TGTGCCAGCAGGAACCCAAACACTGAAGCTTTCTTT.

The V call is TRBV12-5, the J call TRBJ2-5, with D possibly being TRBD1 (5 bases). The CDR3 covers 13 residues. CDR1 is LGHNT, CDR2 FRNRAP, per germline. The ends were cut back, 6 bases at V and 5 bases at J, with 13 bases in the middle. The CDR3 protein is CASGASGRETQYF. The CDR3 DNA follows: TGTGCTAGTGGGGCCTCAGGGCGGGAGACCCAGTACTTC.

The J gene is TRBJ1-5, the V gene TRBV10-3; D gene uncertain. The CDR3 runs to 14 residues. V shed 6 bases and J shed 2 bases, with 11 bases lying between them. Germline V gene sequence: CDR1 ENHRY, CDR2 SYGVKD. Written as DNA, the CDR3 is TGTGCCATCAGCGGGGAGGGCGGCAATCAGCCCCAGCATTTT. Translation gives CAISGEGGNQPQHF.

CDR3 DNA: TGCAGCGTCGTGGGCGGCCCGATGGGCACAGATACGCAGTATTTT. The encoded protein is CSVVGGPMGTDTQYF. The chain is built from TRBV29-1 and TRBJ2-3; D unresolved. The CDR3 length is 15 residues. From germline, CDR1 is SQVTM and CDR2 ANQGSEA. V was clipped by 6 bases and J by 1 base, with 17 bases between them.

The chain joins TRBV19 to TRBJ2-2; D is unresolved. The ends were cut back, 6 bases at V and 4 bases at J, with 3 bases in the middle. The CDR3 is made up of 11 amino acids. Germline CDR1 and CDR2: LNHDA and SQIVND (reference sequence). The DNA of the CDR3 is TGTGCCAGTAGACTCACCGGGGAGCTGTTTTTT. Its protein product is CASRLTGELFF.

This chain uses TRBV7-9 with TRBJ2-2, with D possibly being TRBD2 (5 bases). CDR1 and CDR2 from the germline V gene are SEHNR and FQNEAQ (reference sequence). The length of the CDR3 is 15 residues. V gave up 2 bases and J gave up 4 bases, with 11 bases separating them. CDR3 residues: CASSLRGQSTGELFF. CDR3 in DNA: TGTGCCAGCAGCTTACGCGGGCAGAGCACCGGGGAGCTGTTTTTT.

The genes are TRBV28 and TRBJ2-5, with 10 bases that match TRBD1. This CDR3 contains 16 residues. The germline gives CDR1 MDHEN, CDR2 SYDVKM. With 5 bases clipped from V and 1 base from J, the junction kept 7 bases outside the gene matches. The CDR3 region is CASSPWDRGAQETQYF. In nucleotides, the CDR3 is TGTGCCAGCAGTCCTTGGGACAGGGGAGCCCAAGAGACCCAGTACTTC. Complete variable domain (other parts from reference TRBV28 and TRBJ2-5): DVKVTQSSRYLVKRTGEKVFLECVQDMDHENMFWYRQDPGLGLRLIYFSYDVKMKEKGDIPEGYSVSREKKERFSLILESASTNQTSMYLCASSPWDRGAQETQYFGPGTRLLVL.

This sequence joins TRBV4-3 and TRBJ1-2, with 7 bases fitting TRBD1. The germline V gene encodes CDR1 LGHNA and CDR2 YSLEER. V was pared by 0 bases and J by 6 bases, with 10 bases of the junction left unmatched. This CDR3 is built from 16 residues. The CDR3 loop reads CASSQDSMGQWNGYTF. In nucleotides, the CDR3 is TGCGCCAGCAGCCAAGATTCAATGGGACAGTGGAATGGCTACACCTTC.